This TCR beta chain was identified in a study of T cells in Graves' hyperthyroidism and ophthalmopathy. The CDR3 has 15 amino acids. The V segment lost 0 bases and the J segment 1 base; nucleotides outside the gene matches: 3. In germline, CDR1 is SGDLS, CDR2 YYNGEE. TCR beta CDR3 region amplification was performed from RNA transcripts. Using the HTBI primer set, a first-round RT-PCR was run on the TCR CDR3. TCRdb re-analysed the multiplex PCR reads in MiXCR, keeping a single row per CDR3 protein. The data contain about 560,000 distinct CDR3 sequences, roughly 14% of them seen just once; the ten biggest clones take up roughly 6.6%. This clonotype was recorded a few times.

The genes are TRBV9 and TRBJ1-1; 7 bases map to TRBD1. This TCR derives from a woman in her 30s with Graves' hyperthyroidism. The material sequenced was blood. CDR3 DNA: TGTGCCAGCAGCGTAGCGGGACAGACGAACACTGAAGCTTTCTTT. Amino acids: CASSVAGQTNTEAFF.